Each of the 18 T cell receptor beta chains below was sequenced from the same sample in a study of beta chain features in type 1 diabetes (dated by TCRdb to about 2018). Library prep was done by the immunoSEQ multiplex PCR assay. All of the isolated RNA was reverse transcribed with the High Capacity cDNA Reverse Transcription Kit, so expressed TCRB transcripts were sequenced. TCRdb holds this immuneACCESS table with in-frame rearrangements only. Some clones are missing; in checked studies, unresolved V genes explain under half, and the rest has no known cause. This sample has a few hundred thousand clones in its table, and 25% to 35% of those were observed once. The ten largest clones represent around 0.065% of the sample. What was sequenced was naive CD4+ T cells from blood. The cell subset or site label for this specimen denotes: true naive CD4+ T cells. The receptor source for this set is a man younger than 35 in good health.

This clone was counted a few times. This chain connects TRBV28 to TRBJ1-5, with 9 nucleotides matching TRBD1. The CDR3 is 17 amino acids. Germline loops: CDR1 MDHEN, CDR2 SYDVKM. V gave up 7 bases and J gave up 11 bases; unmatched junction bases: 21. CDR3 sequence: CASNLPGQGGQSAAQHF. CDR3 nucleotides: TGTGCCAGCAATCTTCCGGGACAGGGAGGTCAATCAGCGGCCCAGCATTTT.

V gene TRBV28 combines with J gene TRBJ2-1; 13 nucleotides line up with TRBD2. The length of the CDR3 is 17 residues. V was clipped by 5 bases and J by 2 bases; unmatched bases: 6. Germline assignment: CDR1 MDHEN and CDR2 SYDVKM. The CDR3 sequence: CASSPPLAGGPYNEQFF. CDR3 in DNA: TGTGCCAGCAGTCCCCCACTAGCGGGAGGGCCCTACAATGAGCAGTTCTTC.

The V call is TRBV7-9, the J call TRBJ2-7; 7 bases match TRBD2. The junction had 2 bases not matched to a gene; V was cut back by 1 base and J by 2 bases. This CDR3 region has 14 residues. The germline CDR1 and CDR2 sequences are SEHNR and FQNEAQ (reference sequence). CDR3 sequence: CASSLGGLAYEQYF. CDR3 sequence (DNA): TGTGCCAGCAGCTTAGGAGGACTAGCCTACGAGCAGTACTTC.

The chain uses TRBV9 and TRBJ2-3; possible D gene TRBD2, 5 bases. The germline V gene has CDR1 SGDLS and CDR2 YYNGEE. V was pared by 5 bases and J by 2 bases, with 12 bases between. The CDR3 extends over 14 amino acids. The CDR3 protein is CASRRSGDTDTQYF. CDR3 coding DNA: TGTGCCAGCAGACGGTCCGGGGACACAGATACGCAGTATTTT.

This clone occurred a few times. As DNA, the CDR3 is TGTGCCAGCAGCTTGGTCGGGCAGCAGTACTTC. The encoded protein is CASSLVGQQYF. The chain employs TRBV7-6 and TRBJ2-7; D unresolved. The CDR3 sequence is 11 residues long. V was cut by 3 bases and J by 8 bases, with 8 bases left in between. From germline, CDR1 is SGHVS and CDR2 FNYEAQ. Full variable domain (outside the CDR3, taken from reference TRBV7-6 and TRBJ2-7): GAGVSQSPRYKVTKRGQDVALRCDPISGHVSLYWYRQALGQGPEFLTYFNYEAQQDKSGLPNDRFSAERPEGSISTLTIQRTEQRDSAMYRCASSLVGQQYFGPGTRLTVT.

The chain combines TRBV25-1 with TRBJ2-3, with TRBD2 matching 10 bases. V lost 4 bases and J lost 1; bases outside the gene matches: 8. Germline V lookup: CDR1 MGHDK, CDR2 SYGVNS. The CDR3 is 17 residues long. The CDR3: CASSAGLAARGTDTQYF. Here the CDR3 DNA reads TGTGCCAGCAGTGCCGGACTAGCGGCGAGGGGCACAGATACGCAGTATTTT.

The gene calls are TRBV29-1 and TRBJ2-7, with D hard to call. There are 13 residues in the CDR3. From germline, CDR1 is SQVTM and CDR2 ANQGSEA. The ends were cut back, 4 bases at V and 3 bases at J, with 13 bases in the middle. CDR3 amino acids: CSVVGDTDYEQYF. CDR3 nucleotide sequence: TGCAGCGTTGTAGGTGACACCGACTACGAGCAGTACTTC.

This clone occurred a few times. This chain uses TRBV14 with TRBJ2-5, with D perhaps TRBD1 or TRBD2 (5 bases each). The CDR3 is 16 residues long. The V gene's germline CDR1 is SGHDN and CDR2 FVKESK. Trimming left V 1 base short and J 5 bases short, with 17 bases between. The CDR3 region is CASSQVRGPERETQYF. The CDR3 nucleotides read TGTGCCAGCAGCCAAGTAAGGGGCCCTGAGCGGGAGACCCAGTACTTC.

The chain employs TRBV7-6 and TRBJ2-1; TRBD2 matches 11 bases. V gave up 3 bases and J gave up 5 bases; unmatched junction bases: 6. The CDR3 runs 16 residues. Looked up from germline, CDR1 is SGHVS and CDR2 is FNYEAQ. The CDR3 sequence is CASSLEVAGGHNEQFF. CDR3 nucleotide sequence: TGTGCCAGCAGCTTGGAAGTAGCGGGAGGGCACAATGAGCAGTTCTTC. Full variable domain (remainder filled in from reference TRBV7-6 and TRBJ2-1): GAGVSQSPRYKVTKRGQDVALRCDPISGHVSLYWYRQALGQGPEFLTYFNYEAQQDKSGLPNDRFSAERPEGSISTLTIQRTEQRDSAMYRCASSLEVAGGHNEQFFGPGTRLTVL.

This clone occurred a few times. V gene TRBV27 combines with J gene TRBJ1-2; 8 bases align to TRBD1. Germline V lookup: CDR1 MNHEY, CDR2 SMNVEV (reference sequence). The ends lost 5 bases at V and 0 bases at J; junction bases unmatched: 8. The CDR3 covers 16 residues. CDR3 sequence (DNA): TGTGCCAGCAGTCGAACCACAGGGGGGGCTAACTATGGCTACACCTTC. This codes for CASSRTTGGANYGYTF.

V gene TRBV2 combines with J gene TRBJ2-7; TRBD1 agrees at 8 bases. From germline, CDR1 is SNHLY and CDR2 FYNNEI. V shed 6 bases, J shed 3 bases, and the junction held 1 base outside the gene matches. The CDR3 is 12 residues long. CDR3: CASRDRVYEQYF. The CDR3 DNA is TGTGCCAGCAGGGACAGGGTCTACGAGCAGTACTTC. Based on the CDR3 plus reference TRBV2 and TRBJ2-7, the full variable domain is EPEVTQTPSHQVTQMGQEVILRCVPISNHLYFYWYRQILGQKVEFLVSFYNNEISEKSEIFDDQFSVERPDGSNFTLKIRSTKLEDSAMYFCASRDRVYEQYFGPGTRLTVT.

Only a few counts were recorded for this clone. The V gene is TRBV7-9, the J gene TRBJ2-1; D is possibly TRBD1 (6 bases). Deletions cut 6 bases from V and 3 bases from J, with 15 bases between. The CDR3 runs to 15 residues. Germline V gives CDR1 SEHNR, CDR2 FQNEAQ (reference sequence). CDR3 bases: TGTGCCAGCAGTTTTTACAGGGAGATCTACAATGAGCAGTTCTTC. It codes for CASSFYREIYNEQFF.

The chain uses TRBV29-1 and TRBJ2-7; 7 nucleotides align to TRBD2. The J segment lost 6 bases and the V segment lost 6 bases, leaving 17 bases of the junction unmatched. This CDR3 region has 15 residues. CDR1 and CDR2 (germline): SQVTM, ANQGSEA. CDR3 in amino acids: CSVWGRLAEAAEQYF. CDR3 DNA sequence: TGCAGCGTGTGGGGAAGGCTAGCGGAGGCCGCCGAGCAGTACTTC.

This chain uses TRBV10-1 with TRBJ2-1; D is possibly TRBD2 (5 bases). The CDR3 extends over 17 amino acids. V lost 6 bases and J 0 bases, leaving 18 bases between the germline ends. Germline CDR1 and CDR2: WNHNN and SYGVQD (reference sequence). The CDR3 reads CASSGSSLGSSYNEQFF. As DNA, the CDR3 is TGCGCCAGCAGCGGTTCATCGCTAGGGAGCTCCTACAATGAGCAGTTCTTC.

This chain's CDR3 is CAWSLLVASSYNEQFF. The CDR3 DNA follows: TGTGCCTGGAGTCTACTCGTCGCCAGCTCCTACAATGAGCAGTTCTTC. The genes are TRBV30 and TRBJ2-1, with unresolved D. Trimming removed 2 bases at V and 0 bases at J, with 14 bases between. The CDR3 has 16 residues. Germline V lookup: CDR1 GTSNPN, CDR2 SVGIG (reference sequence).

This clone was counted a few times. The chain is built from TRBV29-1 and TRBJ1-4; D remains unclear. Per germline, CDR1 SQVTM and CDR2 ANQGSEA. V lost 1 base to trimming and J lost 14 bases, with 14 bases between them. The CDR3 has 12 amino acids. The CDR3 sequence: CSVEGGGRRLFF. The CDR3 region has the DNA TGCAGCGTTGAAGGCGGCGGTCGAAGGCTGTTTTTT.

The chain employs TRBV19 and TRBJ1-5; possibly TRBD1 for D (6 bases). This CDR3 contains 12 residues. V lost 7 bases and J 4 bases, leaving 8 bases between the germline ends. Germline loops: CDR1 LNHDA, CDR2 SQIVND (reference sequence). CDR3 loop: CASNRENQPQHF. Written as DNA, the CDR3 is TGTGCCAGTAACAGGGAGAATCAGCCCCAGCATTTT.

This clone has a handful of counts. DNA of the CDR3: TGCGCCAGCAGCTCGGCCGGGACAGCGACCTACGAGCAGTACTTC. It yields the protein CASSSAGTATYEQYF. J is TRBJ2-7 and V is TRBV4-1; TRBD1 aligns across 7 bases. The V and J ends lost 5 bases and 2 bases, in that order; junction bases with no gene match: 9. The CDR3 is 15 amino acids. Germline V gives CDR1 MGHRA, CDR2 YSYEKL.